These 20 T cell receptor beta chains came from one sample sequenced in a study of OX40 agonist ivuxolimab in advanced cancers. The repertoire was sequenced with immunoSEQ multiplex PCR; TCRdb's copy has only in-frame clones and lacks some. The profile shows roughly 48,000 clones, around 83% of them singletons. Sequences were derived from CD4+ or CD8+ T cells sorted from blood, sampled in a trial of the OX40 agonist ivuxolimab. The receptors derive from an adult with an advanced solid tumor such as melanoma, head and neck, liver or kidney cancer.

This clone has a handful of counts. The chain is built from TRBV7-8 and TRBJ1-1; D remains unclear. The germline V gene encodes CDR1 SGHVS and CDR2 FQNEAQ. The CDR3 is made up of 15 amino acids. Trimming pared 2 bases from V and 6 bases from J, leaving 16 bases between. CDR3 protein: CASSLRFGDFAEAFF. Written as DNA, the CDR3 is TGTGCCAGCAGCTTAAGGTTCGGGGATTTCGCTGAAGCTTTCTTT.

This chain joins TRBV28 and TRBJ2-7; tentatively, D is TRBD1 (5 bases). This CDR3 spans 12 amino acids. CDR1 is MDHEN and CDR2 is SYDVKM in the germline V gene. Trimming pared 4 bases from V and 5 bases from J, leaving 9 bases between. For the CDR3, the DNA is TGTGCCAGCAGTTCAGGGTTTCACGAGCAGTACTTC. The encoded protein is CASSSGFHEQYF.

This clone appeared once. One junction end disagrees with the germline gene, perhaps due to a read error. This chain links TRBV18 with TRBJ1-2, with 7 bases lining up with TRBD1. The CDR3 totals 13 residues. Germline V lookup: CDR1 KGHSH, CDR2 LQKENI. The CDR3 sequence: CASSPSGTAPFEF. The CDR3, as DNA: TGTGCCAGCTCACCATCCGGGACAGCCCCTTTTGAGTTC.

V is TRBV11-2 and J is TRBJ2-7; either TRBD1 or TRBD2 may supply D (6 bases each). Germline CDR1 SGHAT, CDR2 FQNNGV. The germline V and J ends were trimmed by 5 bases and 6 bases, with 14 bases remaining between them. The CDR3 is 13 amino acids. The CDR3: CASSLGGLSEQYF. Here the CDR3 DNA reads TGTGCCAGCAGCCTGGGGGGCCTTTCCGAGCAGTACTTC.

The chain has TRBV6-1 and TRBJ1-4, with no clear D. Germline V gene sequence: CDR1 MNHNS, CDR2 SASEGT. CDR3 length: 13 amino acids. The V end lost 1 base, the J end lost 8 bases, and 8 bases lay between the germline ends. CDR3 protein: CASSEGMGEKLFF. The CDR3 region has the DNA TGTGCCAGCAGTGAAGGGATGGGAGAAAAACTGTTTTTT.

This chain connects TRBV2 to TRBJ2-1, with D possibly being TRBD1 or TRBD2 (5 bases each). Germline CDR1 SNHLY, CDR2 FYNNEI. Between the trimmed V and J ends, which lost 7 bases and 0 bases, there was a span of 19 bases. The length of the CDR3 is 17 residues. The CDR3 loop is CASTKRTNGPSYNEQFF. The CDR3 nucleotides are TGTGCCAGCACCAAGCGGACAAACGGACCCTCCTACAATGAGCAGTTCTTC.

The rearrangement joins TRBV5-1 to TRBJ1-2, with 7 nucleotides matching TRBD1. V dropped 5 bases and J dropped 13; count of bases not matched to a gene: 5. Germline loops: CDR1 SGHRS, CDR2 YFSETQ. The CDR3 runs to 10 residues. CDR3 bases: TGCGCCAGCAGGGGGACAGAGGCCACCTTC. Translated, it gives CASRGTEATF.

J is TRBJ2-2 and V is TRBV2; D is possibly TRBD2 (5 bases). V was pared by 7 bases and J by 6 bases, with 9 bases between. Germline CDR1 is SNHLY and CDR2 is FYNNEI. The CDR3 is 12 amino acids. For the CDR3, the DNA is TGTGCCAGCACCCGGGATCCCGGGGAGCTGTTTTTT. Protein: CASTRDPGELFF.

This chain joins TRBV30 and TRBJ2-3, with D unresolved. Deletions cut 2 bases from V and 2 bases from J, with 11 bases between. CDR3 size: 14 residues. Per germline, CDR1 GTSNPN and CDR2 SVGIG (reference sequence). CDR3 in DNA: TGTGCCTGGAGTCCCTCTCCCGCCACAGATACGCAGTATTTT. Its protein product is CAWSPSPATDTQYF. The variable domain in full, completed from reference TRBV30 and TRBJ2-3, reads SQTIHQWPATLVQPVGSPLSLECTVEGTSNPNLYWYRQAAGRGLQLLFYSVGIGQISSEVPQNLSASRPQDRQFILSSKKLLLSDSGFYLCAWSPSPATDTQYFGPGTRLTVL.

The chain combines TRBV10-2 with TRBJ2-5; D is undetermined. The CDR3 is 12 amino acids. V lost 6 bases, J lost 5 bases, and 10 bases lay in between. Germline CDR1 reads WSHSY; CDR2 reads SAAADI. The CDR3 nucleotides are TGCGCCAGCAGCTCCGTGATGGAGACCCAGTACTTC. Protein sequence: CASSSVMETQYF.

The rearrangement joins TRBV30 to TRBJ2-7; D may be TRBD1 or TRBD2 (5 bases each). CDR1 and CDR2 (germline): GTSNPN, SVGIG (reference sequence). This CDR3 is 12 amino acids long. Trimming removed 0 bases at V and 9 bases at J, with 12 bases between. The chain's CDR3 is CAWSVGLRGQYF. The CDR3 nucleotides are TGTGCCTGGAGTGTTGGACTTAGGGGGCAGTACTTC. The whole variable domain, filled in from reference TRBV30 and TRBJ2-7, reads SQTIHQWPATLVQPVGSPLSLECTVEGTSNPNLYWYRQAAGRGLQLLFYSVGIGQISSEVPQNLSASRPQDRQFILSSKKLLLSDSGFYLCAWSVGLRGQYFGPGTRLTVT.

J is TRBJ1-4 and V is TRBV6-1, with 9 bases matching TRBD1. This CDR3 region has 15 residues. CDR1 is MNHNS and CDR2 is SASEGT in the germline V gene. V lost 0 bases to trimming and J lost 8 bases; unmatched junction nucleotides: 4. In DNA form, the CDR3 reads TGTGCCAGCAGTGAAGCGCCGGGACAGGGAGAAAAACTGTTTTTT. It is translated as CASSEAPGQGEKLFF.

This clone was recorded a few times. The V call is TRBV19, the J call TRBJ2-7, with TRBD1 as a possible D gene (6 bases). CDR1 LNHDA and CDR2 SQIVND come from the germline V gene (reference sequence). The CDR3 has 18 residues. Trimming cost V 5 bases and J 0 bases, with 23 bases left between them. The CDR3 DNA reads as TGTGCCAGTAGTCTCTCCAACTTCGACAGGCGTAACTCCTACGAGCAGTACTTC. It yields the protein CASSLSNFDRRNSYEQYF.

CDR3 sequence (DNA): TGTGCCAGCACCCCTGCAGGAAACTATGGCTACACCTTC. Translating gives CASTPAGNYGYTF. The gene calls are TRBV6-5 and TRBJ1-2; D ambiguous. Trimming pared 7 bases from V and 2 bases from J, leaving 11 bases between. Germline lookup yields CDR1 MNHEY and CDR2 SVGAGI. CDR3 size: 13 residues.

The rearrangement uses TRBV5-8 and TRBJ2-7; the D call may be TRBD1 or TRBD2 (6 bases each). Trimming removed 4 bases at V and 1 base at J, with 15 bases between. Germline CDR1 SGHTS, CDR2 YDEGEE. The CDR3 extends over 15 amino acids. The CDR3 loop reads CASSPKGGRSYEQYF. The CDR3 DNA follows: TGTGCCAGCAGCCCAAAGGGGGGCAGGTCCTACGAGCAGTACTTC.

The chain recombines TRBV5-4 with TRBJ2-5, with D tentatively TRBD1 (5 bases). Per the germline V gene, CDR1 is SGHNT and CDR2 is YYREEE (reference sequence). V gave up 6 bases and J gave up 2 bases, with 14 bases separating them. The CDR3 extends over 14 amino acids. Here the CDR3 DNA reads TGTGCCAGCACCAAAAACAGACAGCAAGAGACCCAGTACTTC. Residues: CASTKNRQQETQYF.

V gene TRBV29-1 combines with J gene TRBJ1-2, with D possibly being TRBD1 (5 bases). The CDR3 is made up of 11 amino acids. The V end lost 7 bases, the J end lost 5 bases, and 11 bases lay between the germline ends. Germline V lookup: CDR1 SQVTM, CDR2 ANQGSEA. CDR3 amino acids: CSAGTAYGYTF. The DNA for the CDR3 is TGCAGCGCCGGGACGGCGTATGGCTACACCTTC. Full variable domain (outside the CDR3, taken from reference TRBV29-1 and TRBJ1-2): SAVISQKPSRDICQRGTSLTIQCQVDSQVTMMFWYRQQPGQSLTLIATANQGSEATYESGFVIDKFPISRPNLTFSTLTVSNMSPEDSSIYLCSAGTAYGYTFGSGTRLTVV.

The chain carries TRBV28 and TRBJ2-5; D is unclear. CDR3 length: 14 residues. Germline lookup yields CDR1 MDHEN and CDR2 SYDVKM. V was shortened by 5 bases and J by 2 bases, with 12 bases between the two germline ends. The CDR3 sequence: CASSLTGSQETQYF. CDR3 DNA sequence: TGTGCCAGCAGTCTTACCGGGTCTCAAGAGACCCAGTACTTC.

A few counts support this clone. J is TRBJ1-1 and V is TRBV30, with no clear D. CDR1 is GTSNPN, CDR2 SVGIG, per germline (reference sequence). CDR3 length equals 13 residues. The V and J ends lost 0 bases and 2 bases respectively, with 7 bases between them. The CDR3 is CAWSVDRNTEAFF. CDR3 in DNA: TGTGCCTGGAGTGTCGATCGTAACACTGAAGCTTTCTTT. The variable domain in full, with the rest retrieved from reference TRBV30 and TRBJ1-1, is SQTIHQWPATLVQPVGSPLSLECTVEGTSNPNLYWYRQAAGRGLQLLFYSVGIGQISSEVPQNLSASRPQDRQFILSSKKLLLSDSGFYLCAWSVDRNTEAFFGQGTRLTVV.

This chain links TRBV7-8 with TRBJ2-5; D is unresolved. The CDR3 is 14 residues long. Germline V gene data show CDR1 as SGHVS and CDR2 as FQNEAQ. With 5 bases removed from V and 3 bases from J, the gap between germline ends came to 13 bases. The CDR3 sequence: CASSPQSGEETQYF. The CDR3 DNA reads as TGTGCCAGCAGCCCCCAATCAGGCGAAGAGACCCAGTACTTC. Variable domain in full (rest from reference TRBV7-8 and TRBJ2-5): GAGVSQSPRYKVAKRGQDVALRCDPISGHVSLFWYQQALGQGPEFLTYFQNEAQLDKSGLPSDRFFAERPEGSVSTLKIQRTQQEDSAVYLCASSPQSGEETQYFGPGTRLLVL.